The 8 T cell receptor beta chains presented below share a single source sample, sequenced in a study of T cell clusters in autoimmune cytopenias. TRB amplification used roughly 250 ng of peripheral blood genomic DNA. TRB rearrangements were amplified by touch-down multiplex PCR with mixed TRB-A/B primers. Reprocessing the multiplex PCR reads, TCRdb reports a single entry for every CDR3 protein and omits DNA. Its table records over a thousand distinct CDR3 sequences. The specimen was peripheral blood. The receptors here all came from a human donor with an autoimmune cytopenia or autoimmune hepatitis (not recorded which).

This chain joins TRBV6-1 and TRBJ1-2; the D call from TCRdb, TRBD1, cannot be confirmed without DNA. Germline CDR1 and CDR2: MNHNS and SASEGT. The CDR3 has 13 amino acids. The CDR3 sequence: CASRLGQGIGYTF.

The chain has TRBV12-3 or TRBV12-4 and TRBJ1-2. The CDR3 length is 15 residues. This CDR3 is CASSLQANSNYGYTF.

This clonotype is classed as medium-sized by frequency. V usage is TRBV19 and J usage is TRBJ2-4; no DNA is available, so the TRBD2 call from TCRdb remains unchecked. Germline-derived CDR1 and CDR2 are LNHDA and SQIVND (reference sequence). This CDR3 is built from 18 residues. CDR3 sequence: CASSPQSGPGGGGNIQYF. Full variable domain (missing parts from reference TRBV19 and TRBJ2-4): DGGITQSPKYLFRKEGQNVTLSCEQNLNHDAMYWYRQDPGQGLRLIYYSQIVNDFQKGDIAEGYSVSREKKESFPLTVTSAQKNPTAFYLCASSPQSGPGGGGNIQYFGAGTRLSVL.

Measured by frequency, this clonotype is medium-sized. The chain recombines TRBV5-6 with TRBJ1-1. Germline CDR1 is SGHDT and CDR2 is YYEEEE. The CDR3 extends over 13 amino acids. CDR3: CASSEDRNTEAFF.

This sequence joins TRBV12-3 or TRBV12-4 and TRBJ1-2. This CDR3 has 15 residues. The CDR3 protein is CASSEDFRPNYGYTF.

The rearrangement links TRBV4-2 to TRBJ2-1; TCRdb reports TRBD1, a call that lacks DNA to check it against. CDR3 length: 12 residues. Germline CDR1 LGHNA, CDR2 YNFKEQ. The CDR3 here is CASSRSQGEQFF.

By frequency, this clonotype is medium-sized. V usage is TRBV12-3 or TRBV12-4 and J usage is TRBJ1-2; absent DNA, TCRdb's TRBD1 call cannot be checked. This CDR3 region has 12 residues. This CDR3 is CASSSRVIGYTF.

This clonotype ranks as medium-sized in terms of frequency. This sequence joins TRBV5-4 and TRBJ1-2; TCRdb reports TRBD1, a call that lacks DNA to check it against. Germline values: CDR1 SGHNT, CDR2 YYREEE (reference sequence). The CDR3 contains 16 residues. The chain's CDR3 is CASSLGGGGSVMRYTF.